The sequence of this T cell receptor beta chain was determined in a study of blood T cell repertoires in COVID-19. Study details: Italy, Spain and the United States were the sources of the convalescent and acute COVID-19 samples.

CDR1 is LGHNT, CDR2 FRNRAP, per germline. This CDR3 is 15 amino acids long. V lost 3 bases to trimming and J lost 5 bases; unmatched junction nucleotides: 8. Data came from immunoSEQ multiplex PCR; TCRdb stores just in-frame clones and leaves some out. The data contain some 200,000 clones, 70% to 90% of them singletons. The V call is TRBV12-5, the J call TRBJ2-3; 7 bases are a match to TRBD2. The clonotype comes from a man at least 80 years old with acute or convalescent COVID-19. Sequenced input: peripheral blood. The chain's CDR3 is CASGLTGLAEDTQYF. The CDR3, as DNA: TGTGCTAGTGGTTTAACGGGGCTAGCGGAAGATACGCAGTATTTT.